The 10 T cell receptor beta chains below come from one sample, sequenced in a study of T-cell memory formation after mild COVID-19. In TCRdb, the 5' RACE reads were re-called with MiXCR into one record per CDR3 protein. The repertoire holds about 470,000 distinct CDR3 sequences, approximately 25% seen once, with 9.5% to 15% in the top ten. The sequenced sample consisted of PBMCs or a T cell subset sorted from them (not recorded which). The origin of the receptors is an adult woman who had mild COVID-19 (a few samples of this study predate the infection). Cell type and time point are not known.

V usage is TRBV12-3 or TRBV12-4 and J usage is TRBJ2-2; TRBD2 agrees at 7 bases. Germline trimming cut 8 bases from V and 5 bases from J; bases unmatched to any gene: 11. This CDR3 contains 15 residues. The CDR3 region has the DNA TGTGCCAGCCGTGCTGGCGGGGGTGGTACCGGGGAGCTGTTTTTT. This codes for CASRAGGGGTGELFF.

The V and J genes are TRBV3-1 and TRBJ2-3; no reliable D call. Per germline, CDR1 LGHDT and CDR2 YNNKEL (reference sequence). This CDR3 is built from 13 residues. Trimming removed 7 bases from V and 6 bases from J, with 14 bases in between. CDR3 DNA sequence: TGTGCCAGCAAACACGGTGGCCGGGATACGCAGTATTTT. Residues: CASKHGGRDTQYF.

This clonotype was counted only a few times. The chain combines TRBV6-6 with TRBJ2-7; D unclear. V was clipped by 0 bases and J by 3 bases, with 21 bases between them. Germline V gene sequence: CDR1 MNHNY, CDR2 SVGAGI (reference sequence). The CDR3 length is 18 residues. The CDR3 is CASSYSIRNPDPLYEQYF. CDR3 bases: TGTGCCAGCAGTTACTCGATAAGAAACCCGGACCCACTCTACGAGCAGTACTTC.

The chain joins TRBV27 to TRBJ1-2; D is ambiguous. V was shortened by 5 bases and J by 8 bases, with 15 bases between the two germline ends. The CDR3 sequence is 13 residues long. Germline assignment: CDR1 MNHEY and CDR2 SMNVEV (reference sequence). The CDR3 here is CASSIEPYGGYTF. Written as DNA, the CDR3 is TGTGCCAGCAGTATCGAGCCTTATGGAGGCTACACCTTC.

This clonotype was found a few times. This chain connects TRBV7-6 to TRBJ2-7; 9 positions match TRBD1. CDR3 length: 15 residues. V gave up 4 bases and J gave up 6 bases; unmatched junction bases: 10. CDR1 is SGHVS, CDR2 FNYEAQ, per germline. The DNA of the CDR3 is TGTGCCAGCAGCTGGCTGGACAGGGGACAGGGCGAGCAGTACTTC. It is translated as CASSWLDRGQGEQYF.

The chain combines TRBV12-3 or TRBV12-4 with TRBJ1-3; 9 nucleotides align to TRBD1. This CDR3 comprises 14 residues. Germline trimming cut 6 bases from V and 2 bases from J; bases unmatched to any gene: 2. The CDR3 nucleotides are TGTGCCAGCAGCGGGACAGGGACTGGAAACACCATATATTTT. Translated, it gives CASSGTGTGNTIYF.

The gene calls are TRBV3-1 and TRBJ1-5; maybe TRBD1 (5 bases). V dropped 0 bases and J dropped 4 bases, with 7 bases sitting between them. Germline loops: CDR1 LGHDT, CDR2 YNNKEL (reference sequence). The CDR3 runs to 14 residues. The CDR3 bases are TGTGCCAGCAGCCAAGACGCAGGGAATCAGCCCCAGCATTTT. Its protein is CASSQDAGNQPQHF.

This clonotype was observed a handful of times. CDR3 protein: CASTTPAIETQYF. CDR3 sequence (DNA): TGTGCCAGCACGACCCCAGCCATAGAGACCCAGTACTTC. This chain connects TRBV25-1 to TRBJ2-5, with D hard to call. Trimming removed 7 bases at V and 4 bases at J, with 13 bases between. This CDR3 has 13 residues. In germline, CDR1 is MGHDK, CDR2 SYGVNS.

The chain has TRBV7-9 and TRBJ2-3, with D uncertain. Germline-derived CDR1 and CDR2 are SEHNR and FQNEAQ (reference sequence). V dropped 4 bases and J dropped 0 bases, with 5 bases sitting between them. The CDR3 is 13 residues long. CDR3: CASSWPSTDTQYF. The CDR3 DNA reads as TGTGCCAGCAGCTGGCCTAGCACAGATACGCAGTATTTT.

V gene TRBV5-1 combines with J gene TRBJ2-2; 11 nucleotides align to TRBD1. Germline CDR1 and CDR2: SGHRS and YFSETQ. The CDR3 extends over 16 amino acids. V gave up 4 bases and J gave up 3 bases; unmatched junction bases: 5. Written as DNA, the CDR3 is TGCGCCAGCAGCCAAGGACAGGGGGCGTACACCGGGGAGCTGTTTTTT. Its protein is CASSQGQGAYTGELFF.